This TCR beta chain came from a study of blood T cell repertoires in COVID-19. In the authors' methods: By means of reference gene primer amplification, nucleated cell counts were estimated. TCRdb's copy holds only in-frame clones and misses some; the assay was immunoSEQ multiplex PCR. That table supplies the V and J calls and clone size; D and trimming were determined from the DNA. The data contain a few hundred thousand clones, approximately 86% of them singletons. V shed 7 bases and J shed 4 bases, with 14 bases lying between them. Germline loops: CDR1 MDHEN, CDR2 SYDVKM. The CDR3 extends over 14 amino acids. In this sample, this clone turned up once.

The chain uses TRBV28 and TRBJ2-1; D is uncertain. The receptor was derived from a woman aged 45-65 years who had recovered from COVID-19. The sample taken for sequencing was PBMCs or T cells enriched from blood (not recorded which). This chain's CDR3 is CASKPTETYNEQFF. The CDR3 region has the DNA TGTGCCAGCAAACCCACGGAGACGTACAATGAGCAGTTCTTC.